Here is one T cell receptor (beta chain) with its context. Its matching antigen is unknown. These data originate in a study of cytomegalovirus exposure and HLA in healthy donors. Broader study findings: Most of the TCR beta V segments (in an earlier analysis) were productive either about 87% or about 30% of the time.

The CDR3 contains 14 residues. CDR1 KGHSH and CDR2 LQKENI come from the germline V gene. The ends were cut back, 5 bases at V and 3 bases at J, with 13 bases in the middle. Primers included in the PCR were 60 Vbeta and 13 Jbeta primers. Generated by immunoSEQ multiplex PCR, the TCRdb table keeps only in-frame clones and is missing some. The sample lists around 210,000 clones, 70% to 90% occurring once. Sequenced material: PBMCs. The V gene is TRBV18, the J gene TRBJ1-2; D gene ambiguous. This sequence was found in a girl aged 2 to 9 in good health and CMV-seronegative. The CDR3 coding sequence is TGTGCCAGCTCATCCGGGGTAATGGACTATGGCTACACCTTC. It yields the protein CASSSGVMDYGYTF.